What follows are 23 T cell receptor beta chains derived from one specimen sequenced in a study of T cell responses to AZD1222 COVID-19 vaccine. Some clones are missing from TCRdb's copy, which holds only in-frame ones; the method was immunoSEQ multiplex PCR. This table has over 45,000 clones, roughly 90% appearing once. The sequenced sample was peripheral blood, obtained on day 0 of AZD1222 vaccination. Every receptor here comes from an adult in good health.

The CDR3 protein is CASSLDRANEQYF. Here the CDR3 DNA reads TGTGCCAGCTCACTGGACAGGGCCAACGAGCAGTACTTC. The V call is TRBV18, the J call TRBJ2-7; 8 bases map to TRBD1. This CDR3 has 13 amino acids. J lost 5 bases, V lost 4 bases, and 4 bases had no gene match. The germline gives CDR1 KGHSH, CDR2 LQKENI.

This chain links TRBV5-1 with TRBJ2-3, with D perhaps TRBD1 (6 bases). This CDR3 is built from 16 residues. Germline V gives CDR1 SGHRS, CDR2 YFSETQ. Trimming pared 0 bases from V and 3 bases from J, leaving 14 bases between. DNA for the CDR3: TGCGCCAGCAGCTTGGCAGGTGGGACAAGGACAGATACGCAGTATTTT. This codes for CASSLAGGTRTDTQYF.

This chain uses TRBV18 with TRBJ1-6; 11 bases fit TRBD1. The CDR3 spans 15 residues. CDR1 and CDR2 (germline): KGHSH, LQKENI. Germline trimming cut 3 bases from V and 8 bases from J; bases unmatched to any gene: 3. The CDR3 nucleotides read TGTGCCAGCTCACCGGGGACAGGGGGTGATTCACCCCTCCACTTT. As protein: CASSPGTGGDSPLHF.

The J gene is TRBJ1-1, the V gene TRBV3-1 (or the pseudogene TRBV3-2), with unresolved D. The CDR3 runs 15 residues. V was cut by 0 bases and J by 11 bases, with 19 bases left in between. The germline V gene has CDR1 LGHDT and CDR2 YNNKEL (reference sequence). CDR3 protein: CASSQDRVGFDVAFF. DNA of the CDR3: TGTGCCAGCAGCCAAGATCGGGTGGGTTTCGATGTGGCTTTCTTT.

V gene TRBV7-9 combines with J gene TRBJ1-1, with 7 bases that match TRBD1. CDR1 is SEHNR, CDR2 FQNEAQ, per germline (reference sequence). The junction had 11 bases not matched to a gene; V was cut back by 5 bases and J by 5 bases. CDR3 length: 15 amino acids. The CDR3 loop is CASSPDRQGYTEAFF. The CDR3 DNA sequence: TGTGCCAGCAGCCCCGACCGACAGGGTTATACTGAAGCTTTCTTT. Based on the CDR3 plus reference TRBV7-9 and TRBJ1-1, the full variable domain is DTGVSQNPRHKITKRGQNVTFRCDPISEHNRLYWYRQTLGQGPEFLTYFQNEAQLEKSRLLSDRFSAERPKGSFSTLEIQRTEQGDSAMYLCASSPDRQGYTEAFFGQGTRLTVV.

The chain carries TRBV9 and TRBJ2-7, with D perhaps matching TRBD1 (6 bases). The V gene's germline CDR1 is SGDLS and CDR2 YYNGEE. There are 16 residues in the CDR3. Trimming took 4 bases from V and 4 from J, leaving 21 bases between them. CDR3 in DNA: TGTGCCAGCAGCTTGAACTCAGGGGCTTTGTCATACGAGCAGTACTTC. Amino acids: CASSLNSGALSYEQYF.

This chain connects TRBV18 to TRBJ1-5; D is unclear. Trimming stripped 2 bases from V and 8 bases from J, with 10 bases between. Germline V gives CDR1 KGHSH, CDR2 LQKENI. The CDR3 consists of 13 residues. CDR3 DNA: TGTGCCAGCTCACCAGGAGATTATGAGCCCCAGCATTTT. It translates to CASSPGDYEPQHF.

The chain joins TRBV19 to TRBJ1-1; D remains unclear. V gave up 3 bases and J gave up 1 base, with 6 bases separating them. The CDR3 runs to 13 residues. Germline assignment: CDR1 LNHDA and CDR2 SQIVND (reference sequence). In nucleotides, the CDR3 is TGTGCCAGTAGTATTCAAGCGAACACTGAAGCTTTCTTT. Encoded protein: CASSIQANTEAFF.

This chain uses TRBV7-2 with TRBJ1-6, with D possibly TRBD1 on 5 matching bases. CDR3 length: 14 amino acids. Trimming shortened V by 5 bases and J by 8 bases, and 13 bases separated the two germline ends. Per the germline V gene, CDR1 is SGHTA and CDR2 is FQGNSA. The CDR3 here is CASSNRGNHSPLHF. The CDR3, as DNA: TGTGCCAGCAGCAACCGGGGGAACCATTCACCCCTCCACTTT.

This clone occurred a few times. This chain joins TRBV14 and TRBJ1-1, with TRBD1 as a possible D gene (5 bases). Germline CDR1 reads SGHDN; CDR2 reads FVKESK. The CDR3 covers 15 residues. Trimming took off 0 bases at V and 0 bases at J, with 8 bases between the two ends. This CDR3 reads CASSQEGAVNTEAFF. Written as DNA, the CDR3 is TGTGCCAGCAGCCAAGAAGGGGCCGTGAACACTGAAGCTTTCTTT. Full variable domain (missing parts from reference TRBV14 and TRBJ1-1): EAGVTQFPSHSVIEKGQTVTLRCDPISGHDNLYWYRRVMGKEIKFLLHFVKESKQDESGMPNNRFLAERTGGTYSTLKVQPAELEDSGVYFCASSQEGAVNTEAFFGQGTRLTVV.

The chain employs TRBV3-1 (or the pseudogene TRBV3-2) and TRBJ1-2, with D perhaps TRBD1 (5 bases). The CDR3 extends over 14 amino acids. V was trimmed by 4 bases and J by 4 bases, leaving 13 bases between them. Germline V CDR1 and CDR2: LGHDT, YNNKEL (reference sequence). In DNA, the CDR3 is TGTGCCAGCAGCCTCGAGTCGGGGGGCTATGGCTACACCTTC. This translates into CASSLESGGYGYTF.

The chain has TRBV11-2 and TRBJ2-7, with D hard to call. V gave up 3 bases and J gave up 1 base, with 10 bases separating them. Germline loops: CDR1 SGHAT, CDR2 FQNNGV. The CDR3 length is 14 residues. As DNA, the CDR3 is TGTGCCAGCAGCTTGATGTGGATGTCCTACGAGCAGTACTTC. Residues: CASSLMWMSYEQYF.

V usage is TRBV7-8 and J usage is TRBJ1-3; D is possibly TRBD1 (6 bases). The CDR3 contains 16 residues. The V gene lost 5 bases and the J gene lost 0 bases, with 14 bases spanning the gap. Looked up from germline, CDR1 is SGHVS and CDR2 is FQNEAQ. CDR3 region: CASSPVQGHSGNTIYF. DNA of the CDR3: TGTGCCAGCAGCCCCGTACAGGGCCACTCTGGAAACACCATATATTTT.

The gene calls are TRBV28 and TRBJ1-5; D is possibly TRBD1 (5 bases). CDR1 and CDR2 from the germline V gene are MDHEN and SYDVKM. V was trimmed by 2 bases and J by 6 bases, leaving 14 bases between them. This CDR3 contains 15 residues. CDR3 region: CASSLNQGGLQPQHF. The CDR3 bases are TGTGCCAGCAGTTTAAATCAGGGAGGACTTCAGCCCCAGCATTTT.

The rearrangement links TRBV10-2 to TRBJ2-7; the D is unclear. The CDR3 is made up of 14 amino acids. Trimming shortened V by 4 bases and J by 2 bases, and 12 bases separated the two germline ends. Germline assignment: CDR1 WSHSY and CDR2 SAAADI. This CDR3 reads CASSGGITTYEQYF. In DNA form, the CDR3 reads TGCGCCAGCAGTGGTGGGATCACGACCTACGAGCAGTACTTC.

The gene calls are TRBV12-3 or TRBV12-4 and TRBJ2-7, with 9 bases fitting TRBD1. This CDR3 region has 13 residues. V lost 6 bases to trimming and J lost 2 bases; unmatched junction nucleotides: 2. As DNA, the CDR3 is TGTGCCAGCAGCTGGGACAGGGCCTACGAGCAGTACTTC. It yields the protein CASSWDRAYEQYF.

This chain uses TRBV27 with TRBJ2-2; tentative D call: TRBD1 (6 bases). The CDR3 consists of 16 residues. V dropped 0 bases and J dropped 4 bases, with 12 bases sitting between them. Germline V gene sequence: CDR1 MNHEY, CDR2 SMNVEV (reference sequence). The CDR3 DNA reads TGTGCCAGCAGTTTATCGTCCCGGACAGTCACCGGGGAGCTGTTTTTT. Translation gives CASSLSSRTVTGELFF.

A remark on this clone: The junction departs from the called germline gene at one end, perhaps through a read error. The V and J genes are TRBV7-7 and TRBJ1-6, with a tentative D call TRBD1 (6 bases). The germline gives CDR1 SSHAT, CDR2 FNYEAQ (reference sequence). The CDR3 has 16 residues. CDR3 amino acids: CASSLAGGRSNSPLHF. CDR3 nucleotides: TGTGCTAGCAGCTTAGCTGGGGGGCGGAGTAATTCACCCCTCCACTTT.

The chain carries TRBV27 and TRBJ1-6, with no clear D. The V and J ends lost 5 bases and 5 bases respectively, with 10 bases between them. Germline CDR1 and CDR2: MNHEY and SMNVEV (reference sequence). The CDR3 covers 14 residues. CDR3 protein: CASSLTADNSPLHF. In nucleotides, the CDR3 is TGTGCCAGCAGTCTGACGGCAGATAATTCACCCCTCCACTTT.

The rearrangement links TRBV10-3 to TRBJ1-4; D perhaps matches TRBD1 (5 bases). The CDR3 has 12 residues. Germline V gene lookup returns CDR1 ENHRY and CDR2 SYGVKD. Trimming removed 6 bases from V and 8 bases from J, with 10 bases in between. As DNA, the CDR3 is TGTGCCATCAGAGGGGTCGGGGAAAAACTGTTTTTT. It specifies CAIRGVGEKLFF.

The chain links TRBV10-3 to TRBJ1-1; D gene ambiguous. This CDR3 is 13 amino acids long. V was cut by 11 bases and J by 1 base, with 14 bases left in between. Germline V gives CDR1 ENHRY, CDR2 SYGVKD. The CDR3 region has the DNA TGTGCCGCCACCGGGCCTGGGAACACTGAAGCTTTCTTT. Protein: CAATGPGNTEAFF.

The V gene is TRBV5-1, the J gene TRBJ2-3; TRBD2 matches 14 bases. CDR3 length: 16 amino acids. The V gene's germline CDR1 is SGHRS and CDR2 YFSETQ. V was clipped by 3 bases and J by 5 bases; unmatched bases: 5. In DNA form, the CDR3 reads TGCGCCAGCAGCTCTGGGACTAGCGGGAGTTTAGATACGCAGTATTTT. Encoded protein: CASSSGTSGSLDTQYF.

The chain is built from TRBV2 and TRBJ2-3; D call uncertain. Deletions cut 3 bases from V and 5 bases from J, with 12 bases between. Germline CDR1 SNHLY, CDR2 FYNNEI. The CDR3 is 14 residues long. CDR3 sequence (DNA): TGTGCCAGCAGTGACGGCAGAGCACAAGATACGCAGTATTTT. Protein sequence: CASSDGRAQDTQYF.